Here is one T cell receptor (beta chain) with its context. These data are taken from a study of blood T cell repertoires in COVID-19. With V trimmed by 0 bases and J by 10 bases, 9 bases remained unmatched. The CDR3 sequence is 15 residues long. CDR1 SNHLY and CDR2 FYNNEI come from the germline V gene. TCRdb keeps only in-frame clones here, not all; method: immunoSEQ multiplex PCR. The sample has fewer than 500,000 clones, around 87% seen once. What was sequenced was PBMCs or T cells enriched from blood (not recorded which). V is TRBV2 and J is TRBJ2-1, with TRBD2 identical over 7 bases. The TCR originated in a man aged 25-45 years who had recovered from COVID-19. CDR3 protein: CASSEAGGSEGEQFF. In nucleotides, the CDR3 is TGTGCCAGCAGTGAAGCCGGCGGGAGCGAAGGGGAGCAGTTCTTC.